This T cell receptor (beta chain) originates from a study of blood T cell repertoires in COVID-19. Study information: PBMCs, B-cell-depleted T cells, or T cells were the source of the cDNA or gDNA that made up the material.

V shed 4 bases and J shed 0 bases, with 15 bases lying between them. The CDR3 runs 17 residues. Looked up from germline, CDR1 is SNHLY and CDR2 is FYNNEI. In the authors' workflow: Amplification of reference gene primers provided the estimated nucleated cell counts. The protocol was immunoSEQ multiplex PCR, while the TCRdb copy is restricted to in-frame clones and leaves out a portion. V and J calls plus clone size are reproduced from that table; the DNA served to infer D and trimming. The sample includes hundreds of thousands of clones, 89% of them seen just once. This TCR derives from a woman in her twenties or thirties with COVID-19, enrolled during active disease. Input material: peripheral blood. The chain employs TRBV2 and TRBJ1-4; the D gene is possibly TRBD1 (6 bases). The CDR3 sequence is CASSVGHRFATNEKLFF. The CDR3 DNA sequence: TGTGCCAGCAGTGTGGGACACCGATTTGCAACTAATGAAAAACTGTTTTTT.